This T cell receptor beta chain is from a study of T-cell reconstitution after alpha-beta-depleted transplantation in children. The germline CDR1 and CDR2 sequences are SGHTA and FQGNSA. The CDR3 is made up of 15 amino acids. Deletions cut 6 bases from V and 1 base from J, with 16 bases between. Unique molecular identifiers tagged the TCRbeta library. Each CDR3 protein gets one entry after TCRdb re-called the PCR reads with MiXCR. The repertoire includes some 340,000 distinct CDR3 sequences, 10% to 13% of them detected once, and 2% to 3% sits in the top ten. This clonotype was counted between two and nine times.

The gene calls are TRBV7-2 and TRBJ2-7, with D tentatively TRBD1 (5 bases). The specimen was PBMCs from the stem cell graft donor, collected from the stem cell graft. The source is a human donor who donated a stem cell graft to a child with acute lymphoblastic leukemia. The CDR3 reads CASSPDRDPSYEQYF. CDR3 DNA: TGTGCCAGCAGTCCAGACAGAGACCCTTCCTACGAGCAGTACTTC.